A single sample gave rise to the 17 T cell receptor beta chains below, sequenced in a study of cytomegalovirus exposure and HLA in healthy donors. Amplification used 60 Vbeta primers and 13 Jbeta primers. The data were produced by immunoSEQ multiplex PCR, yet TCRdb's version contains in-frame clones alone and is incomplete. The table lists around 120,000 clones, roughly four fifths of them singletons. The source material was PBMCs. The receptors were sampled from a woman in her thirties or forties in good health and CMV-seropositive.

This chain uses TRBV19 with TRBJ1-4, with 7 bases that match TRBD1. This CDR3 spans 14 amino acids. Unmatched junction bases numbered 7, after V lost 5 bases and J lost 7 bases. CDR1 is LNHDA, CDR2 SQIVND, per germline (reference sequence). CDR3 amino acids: CASSPGTAPEKLFF. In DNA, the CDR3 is TGTGCCAGTAGTCCCGGGACAGCCCCTGAAAAACTGTTTTTT.

The CDR3 DNA sequence: TGTGCCAGCAGCAATACAGGGGGCGGTCAGCCCCAGCATTTT. Protein product: CASSNTGGGQPQHF. The gene calls are TRBV6-5 and TRBJ1-5; 9 nucleotides align to TRBD1. The CDR3 runs 14 residues. Germline lookup yields CDR1 MNHEY and CDR2 SVGAGI. The ends lost 6 bases at V and 6 bases at J; junction bases unmatched: 6.

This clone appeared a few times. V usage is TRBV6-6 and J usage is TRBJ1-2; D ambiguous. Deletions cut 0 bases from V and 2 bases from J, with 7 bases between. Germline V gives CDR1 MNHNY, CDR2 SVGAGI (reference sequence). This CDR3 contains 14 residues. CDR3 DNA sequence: TGTGCCAGCAGTTACTCGCGGGGAAACTATGGCTACACCTTC. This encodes CASSYSRGNYGYTF.

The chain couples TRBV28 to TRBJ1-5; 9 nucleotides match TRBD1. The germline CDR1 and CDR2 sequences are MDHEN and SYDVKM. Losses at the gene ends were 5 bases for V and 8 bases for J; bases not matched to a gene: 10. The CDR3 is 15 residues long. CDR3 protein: CASSSRTGVIKPQHF. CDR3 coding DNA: TGTGCCAGCAGTAGCAGGACAGGGGTTATTAAGCCCCAGCATTTT.

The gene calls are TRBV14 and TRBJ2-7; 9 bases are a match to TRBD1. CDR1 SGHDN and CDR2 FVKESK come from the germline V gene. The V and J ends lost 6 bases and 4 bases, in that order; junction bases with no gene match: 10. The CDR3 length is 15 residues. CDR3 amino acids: CASRLSGQGTYEQYF. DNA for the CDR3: TGTGCCAGCAGACTCTCGGGACAGGGCACTTACGAGCAGTACTTC.

The CDR3 spells CSVYTQVGEKLFF. The CDR3 DNA sequence: TGCAGCGTTTACACTCAAGTCGGGGAAAAACTGTTTTTT. The chain combines TRBV29-1 with TRBJ1-4; D is unclear. CDR3 length equals 13 residues. V was cut by 5 bases and J by 8 bases, with 15 bases left in between. Germline V gene lookup returns CDR1 SQVTM and CDR2 ANQGSEA.

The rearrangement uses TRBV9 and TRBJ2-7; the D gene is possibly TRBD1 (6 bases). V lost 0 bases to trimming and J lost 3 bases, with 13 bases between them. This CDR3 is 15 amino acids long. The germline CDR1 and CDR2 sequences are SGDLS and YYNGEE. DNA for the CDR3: TGTGCCAGCAGCGTAGGCGCACAGGGCGACTACGAGCAGTACTTC. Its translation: CASSVGAQGDYEQYF.

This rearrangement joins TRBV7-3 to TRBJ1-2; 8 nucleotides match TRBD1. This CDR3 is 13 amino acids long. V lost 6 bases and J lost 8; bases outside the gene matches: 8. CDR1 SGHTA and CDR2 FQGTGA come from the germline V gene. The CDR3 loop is CASSQTGVIGYTF. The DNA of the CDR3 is TGTGCCAGCAGTCAGACAGGGGTAATCGGCTACACCTTC.

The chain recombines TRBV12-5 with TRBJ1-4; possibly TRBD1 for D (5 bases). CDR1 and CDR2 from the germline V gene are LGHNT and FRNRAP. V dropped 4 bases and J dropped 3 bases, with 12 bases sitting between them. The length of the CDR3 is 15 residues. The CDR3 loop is CASGSWGDSNEKLFF. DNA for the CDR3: TGTGCTAGTGGTTCCTGGGGGGACTCTAATGAAAAACTGTTTTTT.

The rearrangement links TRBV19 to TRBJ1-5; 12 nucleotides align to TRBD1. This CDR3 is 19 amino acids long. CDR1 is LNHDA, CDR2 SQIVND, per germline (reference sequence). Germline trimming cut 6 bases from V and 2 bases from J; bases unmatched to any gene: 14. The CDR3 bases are TGTGCCAGTAGGACTACCGGGGGCGGGGACAGGGGGCGCAATCAGCCCCAGCATTTT. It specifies CASRTTGGGDRGRNQPQHF.

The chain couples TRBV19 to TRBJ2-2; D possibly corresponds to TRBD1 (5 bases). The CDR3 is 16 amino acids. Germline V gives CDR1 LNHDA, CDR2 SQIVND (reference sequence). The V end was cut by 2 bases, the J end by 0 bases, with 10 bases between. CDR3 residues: CASSISQGANTGELFF. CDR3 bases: TGTGCCAGTAGTATAAGTCAGGGCGCGAACACCGGGGAGCTGTTTTTT.

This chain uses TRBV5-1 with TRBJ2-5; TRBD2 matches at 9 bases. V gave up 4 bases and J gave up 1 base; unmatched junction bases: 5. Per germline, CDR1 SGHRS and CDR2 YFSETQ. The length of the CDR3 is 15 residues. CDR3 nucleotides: TGCGCCAGCAGCCCGGGACTAGCAGTCCAAGAGACCCAGTACTTC. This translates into CASSPGLAVQETQYF.

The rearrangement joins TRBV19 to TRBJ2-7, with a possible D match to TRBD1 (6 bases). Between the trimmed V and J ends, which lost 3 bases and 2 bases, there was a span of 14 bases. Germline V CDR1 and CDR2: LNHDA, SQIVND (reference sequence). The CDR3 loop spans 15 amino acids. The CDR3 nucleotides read TGTGCCAGTAGTATTTCGGCGCACAGGGCCTACGAGCAGTACTTC. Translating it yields CASSISAHRAYEQYF.

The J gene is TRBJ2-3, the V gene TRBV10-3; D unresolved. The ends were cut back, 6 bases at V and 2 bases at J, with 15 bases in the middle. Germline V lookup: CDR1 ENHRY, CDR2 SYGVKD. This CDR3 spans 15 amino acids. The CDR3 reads CAIRPSRSTTDTQYF. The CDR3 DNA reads TGTGCCATCAGACCTAGTAGATCGACCACAGATACGCAGTATTTT.

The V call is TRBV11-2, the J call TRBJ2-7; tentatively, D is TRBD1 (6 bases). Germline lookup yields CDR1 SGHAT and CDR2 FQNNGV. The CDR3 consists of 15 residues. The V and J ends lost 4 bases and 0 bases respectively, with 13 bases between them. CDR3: CASSSGQRSSYEQYF. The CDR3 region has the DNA TGTGCCAGCAGCTCAGGACAGAGGTCCTCCTACGAGCAGTACTTC.

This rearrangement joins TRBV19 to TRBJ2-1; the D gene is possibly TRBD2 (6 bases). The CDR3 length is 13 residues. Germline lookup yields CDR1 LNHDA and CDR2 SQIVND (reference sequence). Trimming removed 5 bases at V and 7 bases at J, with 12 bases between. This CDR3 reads CASSPGVRNEQFF. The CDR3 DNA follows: TGTGCCAGTAGTCCGGGAGTGCGGAATGAGCAGTTCTTC.

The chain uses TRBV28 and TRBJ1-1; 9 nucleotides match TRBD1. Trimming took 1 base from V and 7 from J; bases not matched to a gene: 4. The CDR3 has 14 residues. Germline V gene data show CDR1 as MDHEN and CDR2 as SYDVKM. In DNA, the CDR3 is TGTGCCAGCAGTTTATCCCAGACAGGGGGTGAAGCTTTCTTT. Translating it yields CASSLSQTGGEAFF.